This is a list of T cell receptor beta chains from one sample in a study of blood T cell repertoires in COVID-19. Sequencing was performed with immunoSEQ multiplex PCR; in TCRdb, only in-frame clones are kept and a portion is missing. The sample shows roughly 49,000 clones, approximately 84% of them seen only once. The sample taken for sequencing was peripheral blood. The source is a man in his fifties with active COVID-19. Both conserved end residues are part of each CDR3.

v_gene	len	j_gene	CDR3aa
TRBV5-1	13	TRBJ2-5	CASSPQGARAQYF
TRBV6-5	13	TRBJ2-2	CASSYGLTGELFF
TRBV5-1	13	TRBJ2-7	CASSFWSTGEQYF
TRBV7-9	13	TRBJ1-1	CASSPQGDTEAFF
TRBV7-9	18	TRBJ1-6	CASSPTAQGGPYNSPLHF
TRBV21-1	15	TRBJ1-1	CASSLTGGAGTEAFF
TRBV6-5	13	TRBJ1-4	CASSYSISEKLFF
TRBV7-2	16	TRBJ2-3	CASSLVRGAYTDTQYF
TRBV5-1	14	TRBJ1-1	CASHPGTGNTEAFF
TRBV15	15	TRBJ2-3	CATSRPDRVVDTQYF
TRBV19	13	TRBJ1-5	CASSRQGNQPQHF
TRBV18	14	TRBJ1-5	CASSPGTGSQPQHF
TRBV7-2	16	TRBJ1-5	CASSRYRGQGNQPQHF
TRBV28	14	TRBJ2-3	CASARDRESDTQYF
TRBV10-3	13	TRBJ2-5	CAISPAGEETQYF
TRBV6-6	16	TRBJ2-2	CASSRNDRATSGELFF
TRBV4-1	15	TRBJ2-7	CASSHRSGGAPEQYF
TRBV27	14	TRBJ2-3	CASSLVAGGDTQYF
TRBV5-1	15	TRBJ1-6	CASSLNGPGYSPLHF
TRBV19	13	TRBJ2-1	CASSISADNEQFF
TRBV11-2	17	TRBJ2-7	CASSPRGGAGGPYEQYF
TRBV4-2	14	TRBJ2-2	CASSQGRRERELFF
TRBV7-9	15	TRBJ1-1	CASSAGTTRLSEAFF
TRBV4-1	15	TRBJ1-3	CASSQDPGAGNTIYF
TRBV7-9	16	TRBJ2-2	CASSLRGQENTGELFF
TRBV6-1	16	TRBJ1-2	CASSGSGQGRDYGYTF
TRBV5-6	16	TRBJ1-1	CASSFLDRGGGTEAFF
TRBV19	15	TRBJ1-5	CASRDRGLGNQPQHF
TRBV19	12	TRBJ1-4	CASGTGNEKLFF